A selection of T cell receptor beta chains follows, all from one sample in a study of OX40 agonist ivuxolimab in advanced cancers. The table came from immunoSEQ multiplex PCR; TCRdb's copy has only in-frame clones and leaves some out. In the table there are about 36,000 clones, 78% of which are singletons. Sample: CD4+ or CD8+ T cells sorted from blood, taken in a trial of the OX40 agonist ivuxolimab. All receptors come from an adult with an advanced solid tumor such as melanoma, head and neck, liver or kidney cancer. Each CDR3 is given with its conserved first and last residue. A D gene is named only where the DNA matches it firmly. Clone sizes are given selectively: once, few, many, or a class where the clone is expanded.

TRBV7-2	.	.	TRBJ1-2	TGTGCCAGCAGCTCCACCCACTATGGCTACACCTTC	CASSSTHYGYTF
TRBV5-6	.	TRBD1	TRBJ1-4	TGTGCCAGCAGCCTCGGACAGGGGGTTGGAAAACTGTTTTTT	CASSLGQGVGKLFF
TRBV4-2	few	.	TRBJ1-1	TGTGCCAGCAGCCATGCACAGGGTGTGGCTTTCTTT	CASSHAQGVAFF
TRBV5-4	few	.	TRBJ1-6	TGTGCCAGCAGCTTACGGGGGGGATCCTATAATTCACCCCTCCACTTT	CASSLRGGSYNSPLHF
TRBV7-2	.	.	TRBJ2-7	TGTGCCAGCAGCTTAGAGGCGCATTCCTACGAGCAGTACTTC	CASSLEAHSYEQYF
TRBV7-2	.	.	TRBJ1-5	TGTGCCAGCAGCCCGGGGAGGCGCAATCAGCCCCAGCATTTT	CASSPGRRNQPQHF
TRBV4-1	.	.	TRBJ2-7	TGCGCCAGCAGCCAAGATCAGGGTCGGACCGAGCAGTACTTC	CASSQDQGRTEQYF
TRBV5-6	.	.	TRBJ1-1	TGTGCCAGCAGCTTGATTAACACTGAAGCTTTCTTT	CASSLINTEAFF
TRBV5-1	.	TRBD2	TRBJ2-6	TGCGCCAGCAGCTTGGCGACTAGCGGCTCCTCTGGGGCCAACGTCCTGACTTTC	CASSLATSGSSGANVLTF
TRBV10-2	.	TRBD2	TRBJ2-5	TGCGCCAGCTGTCTCGGACTAGCGGGAGCTGGTGAGACCCAGTACTTC	CASCLGLAGAGETQYF
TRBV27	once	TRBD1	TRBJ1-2	TGTGCCAGCAGTTTTACAGGGGGCTACTATGGCTACACCTTC	CASSFTGGYYGYTF
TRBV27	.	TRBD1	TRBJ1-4	TGTGCCAGCAGACGAAGCAGGGGGTCCGGGGAAAAACTGTTTTTT	CASRRSRGSGEKLFF
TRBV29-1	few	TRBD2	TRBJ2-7	TGCAGCGTTCGACTAGCGGGAGTGAACGAGCAGTACTTC	CSVRLAGVNEQYF
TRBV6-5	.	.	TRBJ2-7	TGTGCCAGCACCAGGGGGACGGGAGAATACGAGCAGTACTTC	CASTRGTGEYEQYF
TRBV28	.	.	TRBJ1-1	TGTGCCAGCAGGGTTGACGGGGTCAGAGAAGCTTTCTTT	CASRVDGVREAFF
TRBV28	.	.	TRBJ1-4	TGTGCCAGCAGTCTACCCGGGACACCCAAAGGAAAACTGTTTTTT	CASSLPGTPKGKLFF
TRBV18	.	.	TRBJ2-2	TGTGCCAGCTCACCCGCCACATCGAACACCGGGGAGCTGTTTTTT	CASSPATSNTGELFF
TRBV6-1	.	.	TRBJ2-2	TGTGCCAGCAGTGAACAAGGGGAGGCCGGGGAGCTGTTTTTT	CASSEQGEAGELFF
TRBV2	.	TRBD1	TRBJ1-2	TGTGCCAGCAGAGGGACAGGCAGCTATGGCTACACCTTC	CASRGTGSYGYTF
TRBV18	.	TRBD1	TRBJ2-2	TGTGCCAGCTCACCAAGACAGGGGGACACCGGGGAGCTGTTTTTT	CASSPRQGDTGELFF
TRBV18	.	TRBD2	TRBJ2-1	TGTGCCAGCTCTCCGTTCGCCGCGGGAGCCTCCTACAATGAGCAGTTCTTC	CASSPFAAGASYNEQFF
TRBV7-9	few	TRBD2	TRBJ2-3	TGTGCCAGCAGCTCTGGACTAGCGGGAGTAGCAGATACGCAGTATTTT	CASSSGLAGVADTQYF
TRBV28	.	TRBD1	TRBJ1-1	TGTGCCAGCCTCGATACCCCGGGACAGGGACCGAACACTGAAGCTTTCTTT	CASLDTPGQGPNTEAFF
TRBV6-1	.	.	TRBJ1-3	TGTGCCAGCAGTGAAGCCTTGGCAGGGTCAGGAAACACCATATATTTT	CASSEALAGSGNTIYF
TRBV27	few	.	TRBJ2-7	TGTGCCAGCAGTTCCTCGGTTGGGGCGTTGGGCTCCTACGAGCAGTACTTC	CASSSSVGALGSYEQYF
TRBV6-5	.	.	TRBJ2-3	TGTGCCAGCAGTTACGTAGGAATAGATACGCAGTATTTT	CASSYVGIDTQYF
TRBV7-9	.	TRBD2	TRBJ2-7	TGTGCCAGCAGCCGAAGCTTTTCCGGGACTACCCCCTACGAGCAGTACTTC	CASSRSFSGTTPYEQYF
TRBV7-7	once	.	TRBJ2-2	TGTGCTAGCAGCGTAATGAACACCGGGGAGCTGTTTTTT	CASSVMNTGELFF
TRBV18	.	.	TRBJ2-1	TGTGCCAGCTCTGGGGAATTGAAAAACAATGAGCAGTTCTTC	CASSGELKNNEQFF
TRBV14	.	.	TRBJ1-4	TGTGCCAGCAGCCAAAGACAGCTATATAATGAAAAACTGTTTTTT	CASSQRQLYNEKLFF
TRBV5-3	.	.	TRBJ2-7	TGTGCCAGAAGCTACTGGGGACGGCGCAGGCAGTACTTC	CARSYWGRRRQYF
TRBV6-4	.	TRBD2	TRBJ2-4	TGTGCCAGCAGTGGGGGGACTAGCGGGACTGCAGCCAAAAACATTCAGTACTTC	CASSGGTSGTAAKNIQYF
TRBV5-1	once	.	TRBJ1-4	TGCGCCAGCAGCCTGACGGATGGTAATGAAAAACTGTTTTTT	CASSLTDGNEKLFF
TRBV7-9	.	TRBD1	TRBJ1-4	TGTGCCAGCAGCGAAACAGCGACAGGGACTAATGAAAAACTGTTTTTT	CASSETATGTNEKLFF
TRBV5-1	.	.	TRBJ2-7	TGCGCCAGCAGCTTGGAGCCAGGGTGGGTCCGCGAGCAGTACTTC	CASSLEPGWVREQYF
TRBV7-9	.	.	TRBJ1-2	TGTGCCAGCAGCTTCGGGGCGGATGGCTACACCTTC	CASSFGADGYTF
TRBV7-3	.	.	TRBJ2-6	TGTGCCAGCAGCTTAGGGGGGAAATCTGGGGCCAACGTCCTGACTTTC	CASSLGGKSGANVLTF
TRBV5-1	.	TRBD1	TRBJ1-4	TGCGCTGCAAGCGTCAGGGGGTATAATGAAAAACTGTTTTTT	CAASVRGYNEKLFF
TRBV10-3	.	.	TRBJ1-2	TGTGCCATCAGTGAAGGTAGGGAAGGCGGCTACACCTTC	CAISEGREGGYTF
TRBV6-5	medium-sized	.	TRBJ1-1	TGTGCCAGCAGTTACCAGGGCAGCGCTGAAGCTTTCTTT	CASSYQGSAEAFF
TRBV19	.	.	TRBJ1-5	TGTGCCAGTAGTCCGCGGACAGTTAACAATCAGCCCCAGCATTTT	CASSPRTVNNQPQHF
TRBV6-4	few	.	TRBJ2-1	TGTGCCAGCCCCCCCGGGGGTGATGAGCAGTTCTTC	CASPPGGDEQFF
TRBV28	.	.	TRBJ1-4	TGTGCCAGTTCTCGGGGGGGAATCACTAATGAAAAACTGTTTTTT	CASSRGGITNEKLFF
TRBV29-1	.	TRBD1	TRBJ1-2	TGCAGCGTCTTACACCGACAGGGACCCTATGGCTACACCTTC	CSVLHRQGPYGYTF
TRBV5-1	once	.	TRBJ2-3	TGCGCCAGCAGCTTGGCTGAGAATACGCAGTATTTT	CASSLAENTQYF
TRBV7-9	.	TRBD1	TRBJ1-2	TGTGCCAGCACTCCCCAGGGGGCGGACTATGGCTACACCTTC	CASTPQGADYGYTF
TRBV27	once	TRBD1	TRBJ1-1	TGTGCCAGCAGTATCTCCAGGGGGGACACTGAAGCTTTCTTT	CASSISRGDTEAFF
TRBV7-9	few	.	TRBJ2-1	TGTGCCAGCAGCTCAGCTGTCCCAGGCAATGAGCAGTTCTTC	CASSSAVPGNEQFF
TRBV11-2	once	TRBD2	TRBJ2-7	TGTGCCAGCAGCTTAAGGCGGGAGAACTCCTACGAGCAGTACTTC	CASSLRRENSYEQYF
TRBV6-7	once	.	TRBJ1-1	TGTGCCAGCAGTTACCAAGAAGCTTTCTTT	CASSYQEAFF
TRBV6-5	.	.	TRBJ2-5	TGTGCCAGCACGTCCCCGATGGAGACCCAGTACTTC	CASTSPMETQYF
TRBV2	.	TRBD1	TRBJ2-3	TGTGCCAGCAGTGAAGGGGGACAGGGTAGAGATACGCAGTATTTT	CASSEGGQGRDTQYF
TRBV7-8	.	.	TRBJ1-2	TGTGCCAGCAGCCCCAGAGAAGGGAGATCTAACTATGGCTACACCTTC	CASSPREGRSNYGYTF
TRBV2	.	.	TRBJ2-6	TGTGCCAGCAGTGCCGCTACAGGGTACGGGGCCAACGTCCTGACTTTC	CASSAATGYGANVLTF
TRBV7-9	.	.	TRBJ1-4	TGTGCCAGCAGCTTGACGGGGGTGCGAGAAAAACTGTTTTTT	CASSLTGVREKLFF
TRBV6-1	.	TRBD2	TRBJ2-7	TGTGCCAGCAGACTAGCGGGATGGGGGGCTTACGAGCAGTACTTC	CASRLAGWGAYEQYF
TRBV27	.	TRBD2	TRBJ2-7	TGTGCCAGCAGTTTACCCTCCCTAGCGGGGGGCTCCTACGAGCAGTACTTC	CASSLPSLAGGSYEQYF